The sequence of this T cell receptor beta chain was determined in a study of CD8 T cells in ankylosing spondylitis. The study's findings and limits: Fewer than 10 highly homologous variants made up a TCR beta motif that seemed to typify ankylosing spondylitis blood. Prior work had noted some motif variants in reactive arthritis blood and synovial fluid. Relatively scarce in peripheral blood, disease-linked clones were CD8+.

This clonotype was seen at least ten times. Its specificity is unknown. This CDR3 is built from 14 residues. Germline loops: CDR1 SEHNR, CDR2 FQNEAQ (reference sequence). The V gene lost 2 bases and the J gene lost 2 bases, with 10 bases spanning the gap. Each TCR beta library was made by quantitative 5'-RACE that incorporated molecular barcodes. TCRdb analysed the 5' RACE reads with MiXCR anew, one entry per CDR3 protein. This sample has about 240,000 distinct CDR3 sequences, with less than 10% found just once. This clonotype was obtained from a male donor with ankylosing spondylitis or in good health (not recorded which). The chain has TRBV7-9 and TRBJ2-7; no clear D. Sequencing was done on a sample of blood, either unsorted or a sorted T cell fraction (not recorded which). The CDR3 reads CASSLIPVTYEQYF. CDR3 bases: TGTGCCAGCAGCTTAATTCCCGTAACCTACGAGCAGTACTTC.